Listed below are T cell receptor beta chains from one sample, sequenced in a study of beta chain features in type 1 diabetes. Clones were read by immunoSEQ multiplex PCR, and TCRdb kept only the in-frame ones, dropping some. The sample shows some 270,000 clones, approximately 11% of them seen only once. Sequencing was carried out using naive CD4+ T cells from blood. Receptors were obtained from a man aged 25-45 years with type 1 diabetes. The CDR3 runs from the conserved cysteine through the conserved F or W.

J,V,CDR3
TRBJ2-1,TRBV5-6,CANLVGGGAHNEQFF
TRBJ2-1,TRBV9,CASSVSSGGRVYNEQFF
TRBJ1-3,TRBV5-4,CASSQDKHGNTIYF
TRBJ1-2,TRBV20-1,CSAPRTGSYTF
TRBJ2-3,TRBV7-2,CASSLDFLPDTQYF
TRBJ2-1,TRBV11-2,CASSRAGYNEQFF
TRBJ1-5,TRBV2,CASSVQGNQPQHF
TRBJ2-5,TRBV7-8,CASSFQGAAETQYF
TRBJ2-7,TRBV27,CASSFGRDYEQYF
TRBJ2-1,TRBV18,CASSPARDNEQFF
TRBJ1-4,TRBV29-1,CSAYSQREKLFF
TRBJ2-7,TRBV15,CATSRGGPDPPYF
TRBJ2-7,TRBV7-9,CASSWGPSGAYEQYF
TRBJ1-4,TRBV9,CASTVSGHTNEKLFF
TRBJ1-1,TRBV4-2,CASSQDGGRVNTEAFF
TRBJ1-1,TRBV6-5,CASSERLSGAFF
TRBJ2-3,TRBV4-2,CASSQGGLSTDTQYF
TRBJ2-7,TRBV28,CASTTGSYEQYF
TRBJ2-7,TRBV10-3,CAISVVAGMKNEQYF
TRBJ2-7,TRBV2,CASRWDRNLYEQYF
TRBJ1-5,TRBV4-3,CASSQGQNQPQHF
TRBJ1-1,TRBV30,CAWSVPGLVNTEAFF
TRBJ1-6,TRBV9,CASSSRQPNGNSPLHF
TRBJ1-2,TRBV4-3,CASSQDRSPGKSGYTF
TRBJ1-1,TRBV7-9,CASSPRPTEAFF
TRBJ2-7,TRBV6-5,CASSLGQVPYEQYF